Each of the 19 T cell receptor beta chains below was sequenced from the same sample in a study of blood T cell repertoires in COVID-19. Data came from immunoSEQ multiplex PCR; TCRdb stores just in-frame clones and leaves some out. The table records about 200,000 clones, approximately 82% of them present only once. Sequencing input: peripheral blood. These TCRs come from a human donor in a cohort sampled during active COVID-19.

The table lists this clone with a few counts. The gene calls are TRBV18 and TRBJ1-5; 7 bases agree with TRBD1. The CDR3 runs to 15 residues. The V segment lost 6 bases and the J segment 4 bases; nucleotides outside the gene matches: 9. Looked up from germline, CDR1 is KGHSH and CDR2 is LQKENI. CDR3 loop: CASSDPGQINQPQHF. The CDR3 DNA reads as TGTGCCAGCTCGGATCCGGGACAGATTAATCAGCCCCAGCATTTT.

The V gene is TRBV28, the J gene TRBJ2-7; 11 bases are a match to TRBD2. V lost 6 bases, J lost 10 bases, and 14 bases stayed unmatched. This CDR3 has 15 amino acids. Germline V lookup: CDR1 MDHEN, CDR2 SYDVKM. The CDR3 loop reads CASSLRLTSGTQQYF. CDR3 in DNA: TGTGCCAGCAGCCTACGACTGACTAGCGGGACCCAACAGTACTTC.

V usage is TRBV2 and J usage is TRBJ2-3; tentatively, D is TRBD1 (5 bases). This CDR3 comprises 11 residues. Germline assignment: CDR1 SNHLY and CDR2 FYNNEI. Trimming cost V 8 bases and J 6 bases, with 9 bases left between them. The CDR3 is CASGSGDTQYF. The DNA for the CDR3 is TGTGCCAGCGGATCAGGGGATACGCAGTATTTT.

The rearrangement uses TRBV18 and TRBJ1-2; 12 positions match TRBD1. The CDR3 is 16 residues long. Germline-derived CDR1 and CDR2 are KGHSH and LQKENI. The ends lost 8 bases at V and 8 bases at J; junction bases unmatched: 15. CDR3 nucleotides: TGTGCCAGCCGACCCGGCCCGGGACAGGGGGCGAACGGCTACACCTTC. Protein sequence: CASRPGPGQGANGYTF.

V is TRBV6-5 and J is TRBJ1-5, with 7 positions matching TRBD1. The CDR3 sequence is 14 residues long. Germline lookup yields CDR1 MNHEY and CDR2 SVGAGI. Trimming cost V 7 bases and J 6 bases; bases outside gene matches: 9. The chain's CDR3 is CASILTGLGQPQHF. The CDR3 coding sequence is TGTGCCAGCATCCTGACAGGGTTGGGTCAGCCCCAGCATTTT.

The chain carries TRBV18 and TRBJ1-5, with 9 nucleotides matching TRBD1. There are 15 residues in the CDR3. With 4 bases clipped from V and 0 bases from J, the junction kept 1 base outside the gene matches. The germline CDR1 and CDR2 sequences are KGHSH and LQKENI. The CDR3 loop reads CASSLQGASNQPQHF. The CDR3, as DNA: TGTGCCAGCTCACTACAGGGGGCTAGCAATCAGCCCCAGCATTTT.

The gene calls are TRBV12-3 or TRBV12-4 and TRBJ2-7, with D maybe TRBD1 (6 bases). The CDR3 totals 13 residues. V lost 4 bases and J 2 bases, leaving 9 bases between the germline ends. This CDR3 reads CASSWDNPYEQYF. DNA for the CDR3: TGTGCCAGCAGTTGGGACAATCCCTACGAGCAGTACTTC.

The CDR3 sequence: CASSQGWKGDYGYTF. The CDR3 DNA sequence: TGTGCCAGCAGCCAAGGGTGGAAGGGGGATTATGGCTACACCTTC. V and J are TRBV3-1 (or the pseudogene TRBV3-2) and TRBJ1-2; maybe TRBD1 (6 bases). This CDR3 is 15 amino acids long. CDR1 is LGHDT and CDR2 is YNNKEL in the germline V gene (reference sequence). V dropped 1 base and J dropped 5 bases, with 14 bases sitting between them.

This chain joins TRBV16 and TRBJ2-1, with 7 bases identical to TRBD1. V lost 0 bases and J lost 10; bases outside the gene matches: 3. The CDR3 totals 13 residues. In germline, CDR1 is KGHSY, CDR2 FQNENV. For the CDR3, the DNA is TGTGCCAGCAGCCAATCGGGACAGTCCGAGCAGTTCTTC. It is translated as CASSQSGQSEQFF. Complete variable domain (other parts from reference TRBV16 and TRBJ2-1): GEEVAQTPKHLVRGEGQKAKLYCAPIKGHSYVFWYQQVLKNEFKFLISFQNENVFDETGMPKERFSAKCLPNSPCSLEIQATKLEDSAVYFCASSQSGQSEQFFGPGTRLTVL.

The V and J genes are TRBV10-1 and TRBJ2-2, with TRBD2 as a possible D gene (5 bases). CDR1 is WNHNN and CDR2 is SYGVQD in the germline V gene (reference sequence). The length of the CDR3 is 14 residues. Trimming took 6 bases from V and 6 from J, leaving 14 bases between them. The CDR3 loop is CASSWEQIPGELFF. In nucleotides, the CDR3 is TGCGCCAGCAGCTGGGAGCAGATTCCCGGGGAGCTGTTTTTT.

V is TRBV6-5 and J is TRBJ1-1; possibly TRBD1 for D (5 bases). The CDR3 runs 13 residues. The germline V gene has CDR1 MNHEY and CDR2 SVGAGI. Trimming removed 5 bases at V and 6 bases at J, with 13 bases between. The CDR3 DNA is TGTGCCAGCAGTCGGGAGGGGAGGGCTGAAGCTTTCTTT. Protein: CASSREGRAEAFF.

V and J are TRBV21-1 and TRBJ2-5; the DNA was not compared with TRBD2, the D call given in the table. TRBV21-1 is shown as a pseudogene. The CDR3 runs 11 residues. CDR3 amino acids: CASSTGETQYF. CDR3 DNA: TGTGCCAGCAGCACGGGGGAGACCCAGTACTTC.

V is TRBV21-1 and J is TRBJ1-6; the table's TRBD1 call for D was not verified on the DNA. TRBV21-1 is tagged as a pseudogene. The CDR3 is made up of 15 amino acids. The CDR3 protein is CASSKETGTGVYGHF. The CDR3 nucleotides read TGTGCCAGCAGCAAAGAGACCGGGACAGGGGTGTATGGCCACTTT.

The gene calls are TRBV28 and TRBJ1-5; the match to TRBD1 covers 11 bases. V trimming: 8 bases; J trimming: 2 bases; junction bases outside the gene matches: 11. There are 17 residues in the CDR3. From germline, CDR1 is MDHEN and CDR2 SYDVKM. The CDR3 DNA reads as TGTGCCAGCGCCCCCTCCGGGACAGGGGGACGCAATCAGCCCCAGCATTTT. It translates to CASAPSGTGGRNQPQHF.

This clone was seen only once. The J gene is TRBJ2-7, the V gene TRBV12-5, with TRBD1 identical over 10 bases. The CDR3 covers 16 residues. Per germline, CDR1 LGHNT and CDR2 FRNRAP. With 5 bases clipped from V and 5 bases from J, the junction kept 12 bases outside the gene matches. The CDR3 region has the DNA TGTGCTAGTGGTCTCAACTCGGGACAGGGGTTCAACGAGCAGTACTTC. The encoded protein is CASGLNSGQGFNEQYF.

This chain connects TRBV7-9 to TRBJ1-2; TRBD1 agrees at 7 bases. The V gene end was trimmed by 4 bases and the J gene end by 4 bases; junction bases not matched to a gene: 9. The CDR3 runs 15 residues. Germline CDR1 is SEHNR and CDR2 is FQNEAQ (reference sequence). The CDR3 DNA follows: TGTGCCAGCAGCTCCACCCAAGGGGACAGCTATGGCTACACCTTC. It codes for CASSSTQGDSYGYTF.

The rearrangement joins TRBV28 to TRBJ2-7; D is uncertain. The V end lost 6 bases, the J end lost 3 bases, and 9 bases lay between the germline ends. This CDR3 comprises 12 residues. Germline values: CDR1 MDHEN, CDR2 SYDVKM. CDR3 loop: CASRHSSYEQYF. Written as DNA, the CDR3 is TGTGCCAGCAGGCACAGCAGCTACGAGCAGTACTTC. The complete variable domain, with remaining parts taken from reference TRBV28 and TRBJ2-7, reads DVKVTQSSRYLVKRTGEKVFLECVQDMDHENMFWYRQDPGLGLRLIYFSYDVKMKEKGDIPEGYSVSREKKERFSLILESASTNQTSMYLCASRHSSYEQYFGPGTRLTVT.

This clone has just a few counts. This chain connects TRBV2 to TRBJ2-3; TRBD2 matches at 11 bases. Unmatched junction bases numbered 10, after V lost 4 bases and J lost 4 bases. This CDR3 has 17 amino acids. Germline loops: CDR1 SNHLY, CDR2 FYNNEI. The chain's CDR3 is CASSVGGSGRAADTQYF. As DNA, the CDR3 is TGTGCCAGCAGTGTGGGGGGTAGCGGGAGGGCCGCAGATACGCAGTATTTT.

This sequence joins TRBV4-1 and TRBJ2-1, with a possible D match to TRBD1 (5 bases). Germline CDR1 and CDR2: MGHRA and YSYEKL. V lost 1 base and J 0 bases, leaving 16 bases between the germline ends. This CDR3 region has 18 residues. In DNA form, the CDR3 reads TGCGCCAGCAGCCAAGGTCGGGTAGGGGCCAGCTCCTACAATGAGCAGTTCTTC. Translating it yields CASSQGRVGASSYNEQFF.